This TCR beta chain was recorded in a study of identical twins. The V and J ends lost 4 bases and 5 bases respectively, with 11 bases between them. Germline V gene sequence: CDR1 SGHRS, CDR2 YFSETQ. The CDR3 extends over 13 amino acids. Findings and limits, study-wide: Memory repertoires lacked the insertion deficit that abundant cord blood beta clonotypes showed.

This clonotype has more than one count but fewer than ten. Its specificity is unknown. TCRdb redid the calling of the 5' RACE reads with MiXCR, one entry per CDR3 protein. The sample has about 520,000 distinct CDR3 sequences; around 20% are singletons. This same sample was also part of a study on T cells expressing NK-cell markers.

The chain is built from TRBV5-1 and TRBJ2-3; possibly TRBD1 or TRBD2 for D (5 bases each). The receptor was derived from a woman younger than 35 in good health. Sequencing used CD4+ T cells sorted from blood. The CDR3 spells CASSRDGEDTQYF. The CDR3 nucleotides read TGCGCCAGCAGCCGGGACGGGGAAGATACGCAGTATTTT.